These T cell receptor beta chains were read from a single sample in a study of blood T cell repertoires in COVID-19. This table comes from immunoSEQ multiplex PCR, and its TCRdb copy is limited to in-frame clones, with some not included. The table lists approximately 210,000 clones, roughly 86% of them singletons. Source material: peripheral blood. The source is a woman between 40 and 55 years old with acute or convalescent COVID-19. Each CDR3 is given with its conserved first and last residue. The D gene is left open where the match is weak. Clone size is not always given. Where it is, it says once, few, many or a class for expanded clones.

abundance: NA
v_gene: TRBV20-1
j_gene: TRBJ2-3
len: 11
d_gene: TRBD2
CDR3nt: TGCAGCGGGGGGGCAGGGGATACGCAGTATTTT
CDR3aa: CSGGAGDTQYF

abundance: once
v_gene: TRBV6-2/TRBV6-3
j_gene: TRBJ2-1
len: 15
d_gene: TRBD1
CDR3nt: TGTGCCAGCAGTTTGGGACAGGTCCCAGGCGATGAGCAGTTCTTC
CDR3aa: CASSLGQVPGDEQFF

abundance: few
v_gene: TRBV19
j_gene: TRBJ2-1
len: 15
d_gene: TRBD2
CDR3nt: TGTGCCAGTAGTCCCACTAGCGGGATAGGGGATGAGCAGTTCTTC
CDR3aa: CASSPTSGIGDEQFF

abundance: NA
v_gene: TRBV3-1/TRBV3-2
j_gene: TRBJ1-1
len: 15
d_gene: NA
CDR3nt: TGTGCCAGCCAAACATACGGGACACCGAACACTGAAGCTTTCTTT
CDR3aa: CASQTYGTPNTEAFF

abundance: NA
v_gene: TRBV29-1
j_gene: TRBJ1-2
len: 11
d_gene: TRBD1
CDR3nt: TGCGCCGAGAGGGACAGCTATGGCTACACCTTC
CDR3aa: CAERDSYGYTF

abundance: NA
v_gene: TRBV4-3
j_gene: TRBJ1-4
len: 18
d_gene: NA
CDR3nt: TGCGCCAGCAGCCAAGATCTGGCGGGCCTTGGAACTAATGAAAAACTGTTTTTT
CDR3aa: CASSQDLAGLGTNEKLFF

abundance: NA
v_gene: TRBV27
j_gene: TRBJ2-1
len: 14
d_gene: NA
CDR3nt: TGTGCCAGCAGCCGACTAGGCTCCTACAATGAGCAGTTCTTC
CDR3aa: CASSRLGSYNEQFF

abundance: NA
v_gene: TRBV18
j_gene: TRBJ1-3
len: 15
d_gene: NA
CDR3nt: TGTGCCAGCTCACCCTACGGCGGCTCTGGAAACACCATATATTTT
CDR3aa: CASSPYGGSGNTIYF

abundance: NA
v_gene: TRBV5-1
j_gene: TRBJ1-2
len: 15
d_gene: NA
CDR3nt: TGCGCCAGCAGCTTGAACCCAGGGCAGGGTTATGGCTACACCTTC
CDR3aa: CASSLNPGQGYGYTF

abundance: NA
v_gene: TRBV5-1
j_gene: TRBJ2-1
len: 16
d_gene: TRBD2
CDR3nt: TGCGCCAGCAGGCCCCCCCCGGCGGGGGGGCTCAATGAGCAGTTCTTC
CDR3aa: CASRPPPAGGLNEQFF

abundance: NA
v_gene: TRBV4-1
j_gene: TRBJ2-7
len: 15
d_gene: TRBD1
CDR3nt: TGCGCCAGCAGCCAACTGACAGGGTCCTCCTACGAGCAGTACTTC
CDR3aa: CASSQLTGSSYEQYF

abundance: few
v_gene: TRBV6-5
j_gene: TRBJ2-5
len: 14
d_gene: NA
CDR3nt: TGTGCCAGCAGCCCGATCAGCAGGTCAGAGACCCAGTACTTC
CDR3aa: CASSPISRSETQYF

abundance: NA
v_gene: TRBV10-3
j_gene: TRBJ1-1
len: 13
d_gene: TRBD1
CDR3nt: TGTGCCATCAGTCCAGGGGGGAACACTGAAGCTTTCTTT
CDR3aa: CAISPGGNTEAFF

abundance: NA
v_gene: TRBV9
j_gene: TRBJ2-7
len: 15
d_gene: TRBD2
CDR3nt: TGTGCCAGCAGCGTAGCTAGCGGACACTCCTACGAGCAGTACTTC
CDR3aa: CASSVASGHSYEQYF

abundance: few
v_gene: TRBV2
j_gene: TRBJ1-1
len: 13
d_gene: TRBD1
CDR3nt: TGTGCCAGCAGCCTGGACAGGTTCGCTGAAGCTTTCTTT
CDR3aa: CASSLDRFAEAFF

abundance: NA
v_gene: TRBV29-1
j_gene: TRBJ2-1
len: 11
d_gene: NA
CDR3nt: TGCAGCGTTGAGCTAGCCAATGAGCAGTTCTTC
CDR3aa: CSVELANEQFF

abundance: NA
v_gene: TRBV6-6
j_gene: TRBJ1-2
len: 14
d_gene: NA
CDR3nt: TGTGCCAGCAGTTACGGCCCCCGGGTGGATGGCTACACCTTC
CDR3aa: CASSYGPRVDGYTF

abundance: NA
v_gene: TRBV5-1
j_gene: TRBJ2-3
len: 16
d_gene: TRBD2
CDR3nt: TGCGCCAGCAGCATACCCCTAGCGGCCCTCACAGATACGCAGTATTTT
CDR3aa: CASSIPLAALTDTQYF

abundance: NA
v_gene: TRBV6-1
j_gene: TRBJ1-1
len: 17
d_gene: NA
CDR3nt: TGTGCCAGCAGTGCGTTCAGGGGTAGCGGGGGGAACACTGAAGCTTTCTTT
CDR3aa: CASSAFRGSGGNTEAFF

abundance: NA
v_gene: TRBV15
j_gene: TRBJ2-7
len: 13
d_gene: TRBD2
CDR3nt: TGTGCCACCAGCAGGGGACTAGTCTACGAGCAGTACTTC
CDR3aa: CATSRGLVYEQYF

abundance: few
v_gene: TRBV6-2/TRBV6-3
j_gene: TRBJ1-1
len: 16
d_gene: TRBD1
CDR3nt: TGTGCCAGCAGTTACTCGGGGGGACAGGGAGGGACTGAAGCTTTCTTT
CDR3aa: CASSYSGGQGGTEAFF

abundance: NA
v_gene: TRBV5-8
j_gene: TRBJ1-5
len: 19
d_gene: TRBD1
CDR3nt: TGTGCCAGCAGCTTCAAGTTAGGACAGGACGGCTTTAGCAATCAGCCCCAGCATTTT
CDR3aa: CASSFKLGQDGFSNQPQHF

abundance: NA
v_gene: TRBV19
j_gene: TRBJ1-1
len: 14
d_gene: NA
CDR3nt: TGTGCCAGTAGTAAGCCAGGGGTGAACACTGAAGCTTTCTTT
CDR3aa: CASSKPGVNTEAFF

abundance: once
v_gene: TRBV15
j_gene: TRBJ2-1
len: 15
d_gene: NA
CDR3nt: TGTGCCACCAGCAGAGTAGAGAGCTCCTACAATGAGCAGTTCTTC
CDR3aa: CATSRVESSYNEQFF

abundance: NA
v_gene: TRBV4-1
j_gene: TRBJ1-2
len: 13
d_gene: NA
CDR3nt: TGCGCCAGCAGCCTGACAGTTAACTATGGCTACACCTTC
CDR3aa: CASSLTVNYGYTF

abundance: NA
v_gene: TRBV12-5
j_gene: TRBJ2-2
len: 15
d_gene: TRBD1
CDR3nt: TGTGCTAGTGGTTTGGGGACAGGAGACACCGGGGAGCTGTTTTTT
CDR3aa: CASGLGTGDTGELFF

abundance: NA
v_gene: TRBV19
j_gene: TRBJ2-7
len: 13
d_gene: NA
CDR3nt: TGTGCCAGTAGTACTGGGGACTTTTACGAGCAGTACTTC
CDR3aa: CASSTGDFYEQYF

abundance: NA
v_gene: TRBV7-6
j_gene: TRBJ1-5
len: 13
d_gene: NA
CDR3nt: TGTGCCAGCAGCTTAGGCAGGGATCAGCCCCAGCATTTT
CDR3aa: CASSLGRDQPQHF

abundance: NA
v_gene: TRBV19
j_gene: TRBJ1-1
len: 13
d_gene: NA
CDR3nt: TGTGCCAGTAGTATAGTGGCAGAACGAGAAGCTTTCTTT
CDR3aa: CASSIVAEREAFF

abundance: NA
v_gene: TRBV11-2
j_gene: TRBJ2-7
len: 18
d_gene: TRBD2
CDR3nt: TGTGCCAGCAGCTCGGCCGGGACTACGGGGTGGAGCTCCTACGAGCAGTACTTC
CDR3aa: CASSSAGTTGWSSYEQYF

abundance: NA
v_gene: TRBV10-3
j_gene: TRBJ2-7
len: 14
d_gene: TRBD2
CDR3nt: TGTGCCATCAGTGACGCGGGAGGGAATAACGAGCAGTACTTC
CDR3aa: CAISDAGGNNEQYF

abundance: NA
v_gene: TRBV13
j_gene: TRBJ1-5
len: 14
d_gene: NA
CDR3nt: TGTGCCAGCAGCTTAGGCAGGAGGGATCAGCCCCAGCATTTT
CDR3aa: CASSLGRRDQPQHF

abundance: NA
v_gene: TRBV12-1
j_gene: TRBJ2-7
len: 15
d_gene: NA
CDR3nt: TGTGCCAGCAGCTTTGGGCCCGGGGGGCCCTACGAGCAGTACTTC
CDR3aa: CASSFGPGGPYEQYF

abundance: NA
v_gene: TRBV11-3
j_gene: TRBJ2-1
len: 15
d_gene: TRBD2
CDR3nt: TGTGCCAGCAGCTTAGTTAGCGGGAGTTTCGGTGAGCAGTTCTTC
CDR3aa: CASSLVSGSFGEQFF

abundance: NA
v_gene: TRBV29-1
j_gene: TRBJ2-7
len: 13
d_gene: TRBD1
CDR3nt: TGCAGCGTTGCCCCTGGGACAGGGGGCGAGCAGTACTTC
CDR3aa: CSVAPGTGGEQYF

abundance: NA
v_gene: TRBV5-1
j_gene: TRBJ2-7
len: 17
d_gene: TRBD2
CDR3nt: TGCGCCAGCAGCTTGGCAAAAGGAGCGGGAGGGACCTACGAGCAGTACTTC
CDR3aa: CASSLAKGAGGTYEQYF

abundance: NA
v_gene: TRBV27
j_gene: TRBJ2-7
len: 12
d_gene: TRBD1
CDR3nt: TGTGCCAGCAGCTACAGGGGCTACGAGCAGTACTTC
CDR3aa: CASSYRGYEQYF

abundance: NA
v_gene: TRBV19
j_gene: TRBJ2-1
len: 15
d_gene: TRBD1
CDR3nt: TGTGCCAGTAGAAGGACAGGGGACATCTACAATGAGCAGTTCTTC
CDR3aa: CASRRTGDIYNEQFF

abundance: NA
v_gene: TRBV29-1
j_gene: TRBJ2-7
len: 15
d_gene: TRBD2
CDR3nt: TGCAGCGTTGAAGCCCGGGAGGGGGGGGCGGACGAGCAGTACTTC
CDR3aa: CSVEAREGGADEQYF

abundance: NA
v_gene: TRBV7-2
j_gene: TRBJ1-3
len: 16
d_gene: NA
CDR3nt: TGTGCCAGCAGCCCCAAAGTACAGTCCTCTGGAAACACCATATATTTT
CDR3aa: CASSPKVQSSGNTIYF

abundance: NA
v_gene: TRBV7-2
j_gene: TRBJ1-2
len: 15
d_gene: NA
CDR3nt: TGTGCCAGCAGCTTAGGCGGCGGGGCGAACTATGGCTACACCTTC
CDR3aa: CASSLGGGANYGYTF

abundance: NA
v_gene: TRBV2
j_gene: TRBJ1-5
len: 13
d_gene: NA
CDR3nt: TGTGCCAGCAGTGTAGCCAGGGAACAGCCCCAGCATTTT
CDR3aa: CASSVAREQPQHF

abundance: few
v_gene: TRBV5-1
j_gene: TRBJ1-1
len: 12
d_gene: NA
CDR3nt: TGCGCCAGCAGCTTGGATGAGAGTCGCGCTTTCTTT
CDR3aa: CASSLDESRAFF